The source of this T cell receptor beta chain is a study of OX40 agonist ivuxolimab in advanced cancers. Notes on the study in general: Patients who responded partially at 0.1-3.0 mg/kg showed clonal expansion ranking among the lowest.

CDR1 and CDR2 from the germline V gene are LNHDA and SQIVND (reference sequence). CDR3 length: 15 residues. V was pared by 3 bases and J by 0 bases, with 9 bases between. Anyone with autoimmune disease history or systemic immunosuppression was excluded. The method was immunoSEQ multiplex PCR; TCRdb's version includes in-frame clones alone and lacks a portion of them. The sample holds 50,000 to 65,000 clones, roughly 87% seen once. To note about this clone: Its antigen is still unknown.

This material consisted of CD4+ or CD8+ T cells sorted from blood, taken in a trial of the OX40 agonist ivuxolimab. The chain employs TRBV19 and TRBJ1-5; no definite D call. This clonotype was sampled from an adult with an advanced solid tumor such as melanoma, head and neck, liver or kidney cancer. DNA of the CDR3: TGTGCCAGTAGTATCACGTCTAATAGCAATCAGCCCCAGCATTTT. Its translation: CASSITSNSNQPQHF. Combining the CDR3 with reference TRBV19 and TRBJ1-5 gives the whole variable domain DGGITQSPKYLFRKEGQNVTLSCEQNLNHDAMYWYRQDPGQGLRLIYYSQIVNDFQKGDIAEGYSVSREKKESFPLTVTSAQKNPTAFYLCASSITSNSNQPQHFGDGTRLSIL.